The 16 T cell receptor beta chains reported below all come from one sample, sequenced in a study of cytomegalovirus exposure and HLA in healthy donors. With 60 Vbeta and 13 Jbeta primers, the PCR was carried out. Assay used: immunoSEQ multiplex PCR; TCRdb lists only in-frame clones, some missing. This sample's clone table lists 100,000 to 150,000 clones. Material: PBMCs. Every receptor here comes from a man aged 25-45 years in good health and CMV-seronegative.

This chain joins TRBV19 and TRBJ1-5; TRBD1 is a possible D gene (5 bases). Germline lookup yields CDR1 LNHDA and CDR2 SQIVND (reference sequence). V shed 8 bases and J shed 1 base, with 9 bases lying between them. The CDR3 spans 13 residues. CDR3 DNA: TGTGCCAGTTGGGGGGACAGCAATCAGCCCCAGCATTTT. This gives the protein CASWGDSNQPQHF.

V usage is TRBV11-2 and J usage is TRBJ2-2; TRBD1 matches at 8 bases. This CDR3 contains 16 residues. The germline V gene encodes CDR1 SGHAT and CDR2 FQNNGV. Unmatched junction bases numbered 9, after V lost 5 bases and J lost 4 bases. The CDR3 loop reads CASSPRQGASTGELFF. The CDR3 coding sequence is TGTGCCAGCAGCCCTAGGCAGGGGGCGAGCACCGGGGAGCTGTTTTTT.

The CDR3 is CASSPQQGVNYTF. The CDR3 bases are TGTGCCAGCTCACCACAACAGGGGGTTAACTACACCTTC. The genes are TRBV18 and TRBJ1-2, with 8 bases fitting TRBD1. CDR3 length: 13 residues. With 1 base clipped from V and 10 bases from J, the junction kept 5 bases outside the gene matches. Germline V gene data show CDR1 as KGHSH and CDR2 as LQKENI.

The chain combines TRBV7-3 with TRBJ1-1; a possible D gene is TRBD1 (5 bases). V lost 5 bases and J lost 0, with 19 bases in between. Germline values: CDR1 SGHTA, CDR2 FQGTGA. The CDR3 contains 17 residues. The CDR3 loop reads CASSPGRGVGVNTEAFF. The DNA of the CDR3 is TGTGCCAGCAGCCCCGGGCGGGGGGTGGGCGTGAACACTGAAGCTTTCTTT.

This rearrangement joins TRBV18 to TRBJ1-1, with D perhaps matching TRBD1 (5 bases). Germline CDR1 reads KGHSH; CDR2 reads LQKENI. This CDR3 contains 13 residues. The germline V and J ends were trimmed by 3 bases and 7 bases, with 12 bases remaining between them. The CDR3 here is CASSPGRQLEAFF. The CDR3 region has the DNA TGTGCCAGCTCACCGGGGCGACAGCTTGAAGCTTTCTTT.

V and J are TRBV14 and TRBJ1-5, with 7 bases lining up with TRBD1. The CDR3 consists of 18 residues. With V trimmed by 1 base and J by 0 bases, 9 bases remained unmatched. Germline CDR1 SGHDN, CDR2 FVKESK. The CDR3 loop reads CASSQGKQGRNSNQPQHF. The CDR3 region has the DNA TGTGCCAGCAGCCAAGGAAAACAGGGGAGGAATAGCAATCAGCCCCAGCATTTT.

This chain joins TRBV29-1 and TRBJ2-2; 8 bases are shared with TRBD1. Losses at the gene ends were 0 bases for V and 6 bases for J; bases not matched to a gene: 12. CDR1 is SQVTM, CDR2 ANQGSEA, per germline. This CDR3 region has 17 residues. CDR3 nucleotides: TGCAGCGTTGAAGAACGACAGGGGAAAAGGGTTCCCGGGGAGCTGTTTTTT. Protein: CSVEERQGKRVPGELFF.

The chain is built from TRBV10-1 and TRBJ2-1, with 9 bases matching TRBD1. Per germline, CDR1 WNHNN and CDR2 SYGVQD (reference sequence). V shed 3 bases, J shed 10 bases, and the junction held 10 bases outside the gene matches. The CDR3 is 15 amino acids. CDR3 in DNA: TGCGCCAGCAGTGAAGGACAGGGGCGCTTTCAGGAGCAGTTCTTC. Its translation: CASSEGQGRFQEQFF.

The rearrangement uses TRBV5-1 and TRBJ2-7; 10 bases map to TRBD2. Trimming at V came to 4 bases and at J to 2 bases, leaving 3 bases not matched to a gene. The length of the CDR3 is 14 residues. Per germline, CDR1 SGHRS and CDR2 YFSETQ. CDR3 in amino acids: CASSTSGRAYEQYF. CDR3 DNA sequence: TGCGCCAGCAGCACAAGCGGGAGGGCCTACGAGCAGTACTTC.

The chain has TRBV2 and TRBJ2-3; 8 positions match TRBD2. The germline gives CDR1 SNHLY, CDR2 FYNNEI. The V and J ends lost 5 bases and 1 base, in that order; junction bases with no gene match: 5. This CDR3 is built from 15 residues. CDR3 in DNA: TGTGCCAGCAGTAGCGGGGGACCGGGCACAGATACGCAGTATTTT. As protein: CASSSGGPGTDTQYF.

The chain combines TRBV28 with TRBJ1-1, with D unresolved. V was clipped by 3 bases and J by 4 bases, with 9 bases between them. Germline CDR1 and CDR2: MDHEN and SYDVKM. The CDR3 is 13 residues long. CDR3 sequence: CASSFSGFTEAFF. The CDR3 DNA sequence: TGTGCCAGCAGTTTCAGCGGGTTCACTGAAGCTTTCTTT.

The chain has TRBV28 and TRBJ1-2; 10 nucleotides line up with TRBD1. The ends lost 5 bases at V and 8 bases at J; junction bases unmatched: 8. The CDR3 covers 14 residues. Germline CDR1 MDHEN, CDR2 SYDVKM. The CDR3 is CASSVRDRGQGYTF. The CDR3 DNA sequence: TGTGCCAGCAGTGTCCGGGACAGGGGACAGGGCTACACCTTC.

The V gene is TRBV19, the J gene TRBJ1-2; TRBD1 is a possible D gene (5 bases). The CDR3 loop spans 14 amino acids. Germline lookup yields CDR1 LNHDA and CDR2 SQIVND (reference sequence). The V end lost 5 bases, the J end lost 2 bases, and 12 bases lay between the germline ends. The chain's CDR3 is CASSDVGANYGYTF. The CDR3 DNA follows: TGTGCCAGTAGTGACGTAGGGGCAAACTATGGCTACACCTTC.

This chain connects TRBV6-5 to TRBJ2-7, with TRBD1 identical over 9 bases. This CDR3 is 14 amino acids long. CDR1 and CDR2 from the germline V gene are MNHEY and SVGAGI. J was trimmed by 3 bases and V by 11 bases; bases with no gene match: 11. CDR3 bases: TGTGCCGGGCAAACAGGGGGCCGGCACTACGAGCAGTACTTC. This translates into CAGQTGGRHYEQYF.

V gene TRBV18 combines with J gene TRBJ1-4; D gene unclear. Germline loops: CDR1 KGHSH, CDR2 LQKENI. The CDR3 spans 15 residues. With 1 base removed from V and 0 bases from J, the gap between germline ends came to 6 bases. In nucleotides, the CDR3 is TGTGCCAGCTCACCACGGCTAGCAACTAATGAAAAACTGTTTTTT. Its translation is CASSPRLATNEKLFF.

The CDR3 protein is CASSRDVQSSYEQYF. As DNA, the CDR3 is TGTGCCAGCAGTCGGGATGTCCAAAGCTCCTACGAGCAGTACTTC. The V and J genes are TRBV2 and TRBJ2-7, with D maybe TRBD2 (5 bases). The CDR3 is 15 amino acids. V was clipped by 5 bases and J by 0 bases, with 14 bases between them. Germline V gene lookup returns CDR1 SNHLY and CDR2 FYNNEI.